This TCR beta chain was captured by sequencing in a study of T cells in Graves' hyperthyroidism and ophthalmopathy. Study in general: Before treatment of any kind, peripheral blood was taken at initial diagnosis. Study-wide findings and caveats: Most thyroid-expanded clonotypes above 0.001 were also found in blood.

These patients, aged 18 to 65, had recently diagnosed hyperthyroidism lasting under 2 months. Diagnosis relied on clinical symptoms, serum thyroxine and TRAb, thyroid ultrasound and orbital computed tomography. This clonotype was seen a handful of times. The antigen is undetermined. There are 16 residues in the CDR3. V dropped 6 bases and J dropped 0; count of bases not matched to a gene: 7. Researchers amplified the TCR beta CDR3 regions from RNA transcripts. The study used the HTBI primer set for a first-round RT-PCR of the TCR CDR3. MiXCR was run by TCRdb on the multiplex PCR reads, yielding one entry per CDR3 protein. This sample has over 300,000 distinct CDR3 sequences; roughly 14% occur once, and the top ten carry 9.5% to 11%.

The rearrangement joins TRBV12-3 or TRBV12-4 to TRBJ2-4; 8 nucleotides agree with TRBD1. What was sequenced was blood. This clonotype originated in a woman in her fifties or sixties with Graves' hyperthyroidism. This chain's CDR3 is CASSFTGGEAKNIQYF. In nucleotides, the CDR3 is TGTGCCAGCAGCTTTACAGGGGGTGAAGCCAAAAACATTCAGTACTTC.